The present T cell receptor beta chain was sequenced within a study of T cells in Graves' hyperthyroidism and ophthalmopathy. Amplified TCR beta CDR3 regions came from RNA transcripts. When the TCR CDR3 underwent first-round RT-PCR, the HTBI primer set was used. MiXCR, applied by TCRdb to the multiplex PCR reads, yields one record per CDR3 protein. This table holds roughly 330,000 distinct CDR3 sequences, 16% found once. Germline values: CDR1 SNHLY, CDR2 FYNNEI. V dropped 8 bases and J dropped 8 bases, with 16 bases sitting between them. The CDR3 totals 13 residues. This clonotype has ten or more counts.

J is TRBJ2-1 and V is TRBV2; D not certain. This clonotype was sampled from a man younger than 45 with Graves' hyperthyroidism. The sequenced material came from blood. CDR3 in amino acids: CASCLASPHEQFF. In DNA, the CDR3 is TGTGCCAGCTGTCTGGCTAGTCCCCATGAGCAGTTCTTC. The whole variable domain, filled in from reference TRBV2 and TRBJ2-1, reads EPEVTQTPSHQVTQMGQEVILRCVPISNHLYFYWYRQILGQKVEFLVSFYNNEISEKSEIFDDQFSVERPDGSNFTLKIRSTKLEDSAMYFCASCLASPHEQFFGPGTRLTVL.